Sequencing of this T cell receptor (beta chain) was carried out in a study of radiotherapy plus CTLA-4 blockade in lung cancer. General observations from the study: Among blood TCR repertoires after radiotherapy plus ipilimumab, tumor-derived clones expanded.

This clone was counted a few times. What it binds is unknown. The CDR3 length is 15 residues. Germline V gene data show CDR1 as LGHNA and CDR2 as YSLEER. V was pared by 1 base and J by 8 bases, with 14 bases between. Method: immunoSEQ multiplex PCR; TCRdb's copy keeps in-frame clones and lacks some. The table lists 85,000 to 90,000 clones, approximately 86% of them singletons. This TCR derives from a human donor with non-small cell lung cancer that progressed on radiotherapy plus ipilimumab. This specimen consisted of peripheral blood, obtained from a patient treated with radiotherapy plus ipilimumab. The V call is TRBV4-3, the J call TRBJ2-2; D not certain. CDR3 nucleotides: TGCGCCAGCAGCCAAGCTCTTCGGTTCGATGGGGAGCTGTTTTTT. The encoded protein is CASSQALRFDGELFF.